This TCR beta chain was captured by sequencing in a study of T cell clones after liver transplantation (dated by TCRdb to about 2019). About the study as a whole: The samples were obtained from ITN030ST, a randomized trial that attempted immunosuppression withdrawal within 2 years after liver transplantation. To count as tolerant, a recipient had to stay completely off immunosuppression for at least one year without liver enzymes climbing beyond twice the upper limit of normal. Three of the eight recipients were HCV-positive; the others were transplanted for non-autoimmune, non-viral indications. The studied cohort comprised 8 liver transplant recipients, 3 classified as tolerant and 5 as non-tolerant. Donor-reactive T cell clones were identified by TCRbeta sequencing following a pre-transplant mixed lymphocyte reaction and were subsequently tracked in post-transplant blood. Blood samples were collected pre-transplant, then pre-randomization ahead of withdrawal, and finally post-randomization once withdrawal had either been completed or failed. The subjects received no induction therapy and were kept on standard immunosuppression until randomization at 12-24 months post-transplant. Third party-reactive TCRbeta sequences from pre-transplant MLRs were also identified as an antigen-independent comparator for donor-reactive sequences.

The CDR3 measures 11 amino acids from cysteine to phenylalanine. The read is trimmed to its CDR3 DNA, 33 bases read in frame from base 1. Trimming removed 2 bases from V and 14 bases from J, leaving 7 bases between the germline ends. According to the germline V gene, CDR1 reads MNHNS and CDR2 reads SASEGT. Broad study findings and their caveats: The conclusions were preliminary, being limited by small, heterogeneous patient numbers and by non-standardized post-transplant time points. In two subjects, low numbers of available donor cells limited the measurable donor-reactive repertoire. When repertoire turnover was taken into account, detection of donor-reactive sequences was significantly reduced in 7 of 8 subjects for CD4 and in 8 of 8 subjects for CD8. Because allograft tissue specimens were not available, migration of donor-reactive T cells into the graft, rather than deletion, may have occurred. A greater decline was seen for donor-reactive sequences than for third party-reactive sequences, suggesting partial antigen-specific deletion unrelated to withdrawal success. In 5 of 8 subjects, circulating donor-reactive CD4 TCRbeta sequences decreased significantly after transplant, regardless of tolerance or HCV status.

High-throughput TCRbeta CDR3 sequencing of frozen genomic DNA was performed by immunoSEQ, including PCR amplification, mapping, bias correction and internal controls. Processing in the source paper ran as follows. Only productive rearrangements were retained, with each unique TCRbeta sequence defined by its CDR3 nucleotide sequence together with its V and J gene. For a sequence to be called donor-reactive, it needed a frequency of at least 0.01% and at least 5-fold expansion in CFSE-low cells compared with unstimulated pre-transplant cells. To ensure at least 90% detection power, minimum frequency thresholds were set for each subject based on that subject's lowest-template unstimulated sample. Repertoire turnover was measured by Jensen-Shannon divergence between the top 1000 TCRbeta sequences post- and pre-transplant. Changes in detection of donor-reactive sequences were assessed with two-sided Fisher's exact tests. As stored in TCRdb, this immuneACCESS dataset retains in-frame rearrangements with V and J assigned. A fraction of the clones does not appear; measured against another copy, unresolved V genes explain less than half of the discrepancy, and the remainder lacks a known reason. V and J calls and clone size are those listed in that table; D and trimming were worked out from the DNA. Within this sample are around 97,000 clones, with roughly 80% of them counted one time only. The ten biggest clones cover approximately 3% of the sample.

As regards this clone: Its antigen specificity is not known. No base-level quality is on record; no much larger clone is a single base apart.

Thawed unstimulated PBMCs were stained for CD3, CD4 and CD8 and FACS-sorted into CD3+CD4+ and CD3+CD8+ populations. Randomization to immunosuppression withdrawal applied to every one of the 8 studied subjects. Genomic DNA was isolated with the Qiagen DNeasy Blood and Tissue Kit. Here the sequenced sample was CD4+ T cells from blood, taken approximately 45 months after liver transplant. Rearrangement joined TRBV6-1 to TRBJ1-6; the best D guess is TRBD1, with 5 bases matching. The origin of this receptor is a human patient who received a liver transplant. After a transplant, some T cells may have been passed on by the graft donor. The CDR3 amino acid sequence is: CASSELGALHF. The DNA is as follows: TGTGCCAGCAGTGAACTGGGGGCCCTCCACTTT.